This TCR beta chain was sequenced for a study of blood T cell repertoires in COVID-19. Background on the study: The origin of the acute and convalescent COVID-19 samples was the United States, Italy and Spain. Sources were T cells, B-cell-depleted T cells, or PBMCs; the material itself was cDNA or gDNA.

Per the original methods: Amplified reference gene primers provided the basis for estimating nucleated cell counts. The data were produced by immunoSEQ multiplex PCR, yet TCRdb's version contains in-frame clones alone and is incomplete. V, J and clone size were drawn from that table, and D and trimming were deduced from the DNA. The sample lists 120,000 to 150,000 clones, roughly 90% occurring once. CDR1 and CDR2 (germline): KGHSH, LQKENI. The ends were cut back, 0 bases at V and 11 bases at J, with 13 bases in the middle. The CDR3 consists of 13 residues. The receptor's source is a human donor in a cohort sampled during active COVID-19. Sequencing input: peripheral blood. V gene TRBV18 combines with J gene TRBJ1-1; maybe TRBD1 (6 bases). The chain's CDR3 is CASSPPSSGEAFF. In DNA, the CDR3 is TGTGCCAGCTCACCACCGTCTTCAGGGGAGGCTTTCTTT.